This T cell receptor beta chain was obtained from a study of blood T cell repertoires in COVID-19. Study-level information: PBMCs, B-cell-depleted T cells, or T cells were the source of the cDNA or gDNA that made up the material.

Germline V CDR1 and CDR2: SGHTA, FQGNSA. The CDR3 is made up of 14 amino acids. The V end lost 4 bases, the J end lost 2 bases, and 9 bases lay between the germline ends. Under the authors' procedure: Estimation of nucleated cell counts relied on the amplification of reference gene primers. The assay was immunoSEQ multiplex PCR, and TCRdb's table has in-frame clones only and misses some. V and J calls and clone size are those listed in that table; D and trimming were worked out from the DNA. Among 140,000 to 150,000 clones listed, around 83% were seen once. Sample: peripheral blood. This TCR was sampled from a man aged 55 to 70 with active or convalescent COVID-19. V and J are TRBV7-2 and TRBJ2-1, with D perhaps TRBD2 (6 bases). In DNA form, the CDR3 reads TGTGCCAGCAGCTCGGGACTGACCTACAATGAGCAGTTCTTC. Protein: CASSSGLTYNEQFF.